This T cell receptor (beta chain) was found in a study of Ad26.COV2.S vaccination and SARS-CoV-2 variants. Whole-study context: Donor joined the COV1001 Ad26.COV2.S trial arm. The authors gave Ad26.COV2.S intramuscularly, either once or twice 56 days apart. Study-wide points: Relative to placebo recipients, vaccine recipients exhibited elevated spike-specific TCR breadth.

For this clone: Its antigen is unidentified.

The CDR3 is 13 amino acids. The germline V and J ends were trimmed by 8 bases and 5 bases, with 12 bases remaining between them. Germline CDR1 MDHEN, CDR2 SYDVKM. Generated by immunoSEQ multiplex PCR, the TCRdb table keeps only in-frame clones and is missing some. The table lists 300,000 to 350,000 clones, 75% to 90% of them singletons. The treatment: approximately 18 received Ad26.COV2.S at low or high dose, single or two shots; five or six received placebo; per-sample allocation not given. Repertoires come from day 63 after the first vaccine or placebo injection. In the vaccine, an Ad26 vector expressed the SARS-CoV-2 spike of the Wuhan strain.

The receptor's source is a person aged 18 to 59 who received the Ad26.COV2.S COVID-19 vaccine or a placebo. This sequence joins TRBV28 and TRBJ2-2; D is uncertain. The material sequenced was peripheral blood, taken in a trial of Ad26.COV2.S vaccine versus placebo. In DNA, the CDR3 is TGTGCCAGCTCTAGGCCGGGTACCGGGGAGCTGTTTTTT. Translating it yields CASSRPGTGELFF. The full variable domain, rest sourced from reference TRBV28 and TRBJ2-2, is DVKVTQSSRYLVKRTGEKVFLECVQDMDHENMFWYRQDPGLGLRLIYFSYDVKMKEKGDIPEGYSVSREKKERFSLILESASTNQTSMYLCASSRPGTGELFFGEGSRLTVL.